This T cell receptor (beta chain) was retrieved from a study of beta chain features in type 1 diabetes (dated by TCRdb to 2016 to 2019). About the investigation overall: No differences in mean age, gender distribution, total cell number or subset yield were found between patients and healthy donors. Regulatory and stem cell-like memory subsets were isolated from only 8 patients and roughly 8 healthy donors, whereas naive and central memory subsets came from all 30 or so donors. Across all samples, 107,917,701 sorted cells were examined, and cell number per subset correlated strongly with RNA yield. In the study, recently diagnosed type 1 diabetes patients and matched healthy donors were compared on the TCRB repertoires of their sorted circulating CD4+ T cell subsets.

Each donor gave one peripheral blood draw, averaging about 120 mL, which was collected into heparinised tubes. Naive, central memory, regulatory and stem cell-like memory CD4+ T cells were sorted on a BD FACSAria II using a panel including CD45RO, CCR7, CD25, CD127, CD95 and CD27. A purity above 95% was achieved for all sorted populations. PBMCs were separated immediately by Lymphoprep density gradient centrifugation and were stained directly, without being cultured. So that batch effects would be minimized, each experiment stained and sorted samples in pairs, pairing one healthy donor with one patient. Summary of the overall study and its limitations: Sequencing cDNA rather than genomic DNA could over-represent highly expressing activated cells, although activation and CD3 levels did not differ between groups. Only small numbers of individuals were included in the HLA sub-analyses, which left unresolved whether HLA type had any influence on TCRB rearrangement. In all four CD4+ subsets, TCRB CDR3 length was moderately but significantly shorter in type 1 diabetes patients. At VDJ recombination sites, type 1 diabetes patients had fewer insertions and more deleted nucleotides, which implies abnormalities in thymic rearrangement. PCR may preferentially amplify shorter templates, but because patient and control samples were amplified and corrected together, any resulting skew would affect both groups equally. Naive, central memory and regulatory TCRB repertoires appeared to be more similar among patients than among healthy donors.

Of note for this clone: This clone's antigen is unknown. Per-nucleotide qualities are absent, and no much larger clonotype sits a single base away.

All of the isolated RNA was reverse transcribed with the High Capacity cDNA Reverse Transcription Kit, so expressed TCRB transcripts were sequenced. Deep immunoSEQ sequencing was performed on naive, central memory and regulatory T cell samples, with an average of roughly 3.6 million total reads per sample. Sorted cells were lysed in RLT buffer, and RNA was extracted using DNase-treated RNeasy Micro or Mini kits according to cell number. Each cell subset was processed separately to prevent cross-contamination, with patient and healthy donor samples processed together. The immunoSEQ multiplex PCR was used to amplify TCRB sequences from cDNA, yielding 87-bp fragments that span the CDR3 region. The amplicons were sequenced using the Illumina HiSeq platform. The authors' analysis ran thus. Synthetic template baselines were used to correct PCR bias computationally, reads within Hamming distance 2 were collapsed together, and singletons that could not be merged were discarded. Reads were aligned against IMGT to assign V, D and J genes, CDR3 length and insertions or deletions at six rearrangement sites. Within each subset, clonotype counts were normalized to sorted cell number, after which true diversity and Gini coefficients were computed with the tcR R package. The overlap coefficient, calculated on TCRB nucleotide sequences, was used to measure repertoire sharing. Out-of-frame TCRB sequences from naive cells were analyzed as a proxy for the pre-selection repertoire. The table was pulled from immuneACCESS by TCRdb, which kept in-frame rearrangements only. Such tables lose some clones; where checked, under half of the loss comes from unresolved V genes, and the rest has no known cause. That table supplies the V and J calls and clone size; D and trimming were determined from the DNA. The sample profile shows a few hundred thousand clones; more than 9.5% of them were found once. About 0.014% of the sample rests with the top ten.

Material: naive CD4+ T cells from blood. Reading the label with the study, this specimen's cell subset or site is: true naive CD4+ T cells. This receptor was identified in a woman aged 25 to 39 in good health.

The DNA is as follows: TGTGCCAGCAGTGAGACAGGGAGCCGGTACGAGCAGTACTTC. This yields the protein CASSETGSRYEQYF. The V and J genes are TRBV28 and TRBJ2-7, with TRBD1 matching 7 junction bases. V is cut back by 5 bases and J by 4 bases, with 8 bases in the junction unmatched. Its CDR3 holds 14 amino acids, cysteine through phenylalanine. Only CDR3 DNA remains: 42 bases, in frame from the first base. According to the germline V gene, CDR1 reads MDHEN and CDR2 reads SYDVKM.